These 20 T cell receptor beta chains came from one sample sequenced in a study of blood T cell repertoires in COVID-19. Assay: immunoSEQ multiplex PCR; the TCRdb copy retains only in-frame clones and omits some. This table has about 360,000 clones, 83% appearing once. Sequences were obtained from peripheral blood. The receptors were gathered from a man aged 25 to 40 with active or convalescent COVID-19.

The rearrangement uses TRBV5-5 and TRBJ2-5; possibly TRBD2 for D (6 bases). V lost 2 bases to trimming and J lost 2 bases, with 10 bases between them. The CDR3 is made up of 14 amino acids. Germline CDR1 and CDR2: SGHKS and YYEKEE (reference sequence). The CDR3 sequence: CASSLGGTQETQYF. The DNA for the CDR3 is TGTGCCAGCAGCTTAGGAGGGACTCAAGAGACCCAGTACTTC.

J is TRBJ2-7 and V is TRBV7-2, with a tentative D call TRBD2 (6 bases). Germline values: CDR1 SGHTA, CDR2 FQGNSA. The CDR3 spans 16 residues. The V end was cut by 1 base, the J end by 5 bases, with 18 bases between. The chain's CDR3 is CASSLGGDGRIDEQYF. The DNA of the CDR3 is TGTGCCAGCAGCTTAGGGGGGGACGGACGGATCGACGAGCAGTACTTC.

The gene calls are TRBV4-3 and TRBJ2-2; no definite D call. Germline assignment: CDR1 LGHNA and CDR2 YSLEER. This CDR3 comprises 15 residues. The V end lost 4 bases, the J end lost 4 bases, and 13 bases lay between the germline ends. CDR3 loop: CASSPLASGTGELFF. CDR3 DNA: TGCGCCAGCAGCCCCCTGGCATCGGGCACCGGGGAGCTGTTTTTT.

This clone was observed a single time. The V call is TRBV18, the J call TRBJ1-2; 8 nucleotides match TRBD1. Per germline, CDR1 KGHSH and CDR2 LQKENI. The trim removed 1 base at V and 7 bases at J, leaving 5 bases unmatched. The CDR3 length is 14 residues. The chain's CDR3 is CASSPRTGMGGYTF. CDR3 in DNA: TGTGCCAGCTCACCACGGACAGGGATGGGTGGCTACACCTTC.

The V and J genes are TRBV6-5 and TRBJ2-5; 7 nucleotides match TRBD2. The CDR3 has 14 residues. The V and J ends lost 4 bases and 2 bases, in that order; junction bases with no gene match: 4. CDR1 and CDR2 (germline): MNHEY, SVGAGI. Here the CDR3 reads CASSWLAVQETQYF. The CDR3 region has the DNA TGTGCCAGCAGTTGGCTAGCGGTTCAAGAGACCCAGTACTTC.

The J gene is TRBJ2-7, the V gene TRBV5-1; 12 bases are a match to TRBD1. This CDR3 has 16 residues. Germline CDR1 and CDR2: SGHRS and YFSETQ. Germline trimming cut 0 bases from V and 4 bases from J; bases unmatched to any gene: 5. The CDR3 coding sequence is TGCGCCAGCAGCTTGGCCCCGGGACAGGGGGCTTACGAGCAGTACTTC. Translation: CASSLAPGQGAYEQYF.

V usage is TRBV21-1 and J usage is TRBJ1-2; the DNA was not used to check the table's D call, TRBD1. TRBV21-1 is classified as a pseudogene. This CDR3 contains 17 residues. CDR3 protein: CASRRDRGVPVTFGYTF. In DNA, the CDR3 is TGTGCCAGCAGGAGGGACAGGGGAGTCCCTGTAACGTTTGGCTACACCTTC.

The chain combines TRBV28 with TRBJ2-7, with a possible D match to TRBD2 (5 bases). Germline V gene sequence: CDR1 MDHEN, CDR2 SYDVKM. The CDR3 spans 14 residues. V was trimmed by 5 bases and J by 6 bases, leaving 17 bases between them. CDR3 in DNA: TGTGCCAGCAGTCGGGGTAGTTTTATCCGCGAGCAGTACTTC. This gives the protein CASSRGSFIREQYF.

This clone was counted a few times. The chain is built from TRBV9 and TRBJ2-5; 8 nucleotides match TRBD2. Germline loops: CDR1 SGDLS, CDR2 YYNGEE. Trimming at V came to 2 bases and at J to 2 bases, leaving 5 bases not matched to a gene. This CDR3 spans 15 amino acids. The CDR3 DNA follows: TGTGCCAGCAGCGTTCTAAGCGGGGGACAAGAGACCCAGTACTTC. This translates into CASSVLSGGQETQYF.

The V and J genes are TRBV18 and TRBJ2-1; TRBD1 matches 8 bases. The junction had 6 bases not matched to a gene; V was cut back by 4 bases and J by 1 base. The CDR3 contains 16 residues. CDR1 and CDR2 (germline): KGHSH, LQKENI. CDR3 DNA: TGTGCCAGCTCACTCCCGGACAGGGCTTCCTACAATGAGCAGTTCTTC. Its translation: CASSLPDRASYNEQFF. Supplemented by reference TRBV18 and TRBJ2-1, the full variable domain reads NAGVMQNPRHLVRRRGQEARLRCSPMKGHSHVYWYRQLPEEGLKFMVYLQKENIIDESGMPKERFSAEFPKEGPSILRIQQVVRGDSAAYFCASSLPDRASYNEQFFGPGTRLTVL.

The chain joins TRBV30 to TRBJ2-7; TRBD2 matches at 10 bases. This CDR3 spans 17 amino acids. Germline assignment: CDR1 GTSNPN and CDR2 SVGIG (reference sequence). Trimming at V came to 4 bases and at J to 7 bases, leaving 19 bases not matched to a gene. In nucleotides, the CDR3 is TGTGCCTGGAAAACCCTAGCGGGAGCTACTAAGAGAGGAGAGCAGTACTTC. It specifies CAWKTLAGATKRGEQYF.

This clone was counted between two and nine times. This chain connects TRBV6-5 to TRBJ1-1, with D uncertain. Germline-derived CDR1 and CDR2 are MNHEY and SVGAGI. V was pared by 6 bases and J by 2 bases, with 13 bases between. The CDR3 runs to 14 residues. The CDR3 coding sequence is TGTGCCAGCAGGCCTTGGGAGGCAAACACTGAAGCTTTCTTT. Translation: CASRPWEANTEAFF.

The J gene is TRBJ1-6, the V gene TRBV3-1 (or the pseudogene TRBV3-2); the D is unclear. The CDR3 runs to 15 residues. CDR1 LGHDT and CDR2 YNNKEL come from the germline V gene (reference sequence). V was pared by 4 bases and J by 10 bases, with 17 bases between. CDR3 region: CASSLEPSWESPLHF. Written as DNA, the CDR3 is TGTGCCAGCAGCCTTGAACCGTCATGGGAGTCACCCCTCCACTTT.

The V gene is TRBV14, the J gene TRBJ2-1; 7 bases are a match to TRBD2. Germline V gene lookup returns CDR1 SGHDN and CDR2 FVKESK. The CDR3 consists of 15 residues. Unmatched junction bases numbered 8, after V lost 7 bases and J lost 2 bases. The DNA of the CDR3 is TGTGCCAGCAACACGCGGGCGGGGGCCTACAATGAGCAGTTCTTC. Protein sequence: CASNTRAGAYNEQFF.

This clone was picked up one time. The gene calls are TRBV7-9 and TRBJ2-4; 8 bases are a match to TRBD2. J was trimmed by 1 base and V by 3 bases; bases with no gene match: 11. This CDR3 has 18 amino acids. Germline V gene sequence: CDR1 SEHNR, CDR2 FQNEAQ (reference sequence). CDR3 protein: CASSLGPLLAGAKNIQYF. DNA for the CDR3: TGTGCCAGCAGCTTGGGGCCCCTGCTAGCGGGTGCCAAAAACATTCAGTACTTC.

The V call is TRBV7-2, the J call TRBJ1-3, with TRBD1 matching 7 bases. The V gene end was trimmed by 1 base and the J gene end by 3 bases; junction bases not matched to a gene: 6. The CDR3 is made up of 16 amino acids. Germline values: CDR1 SGHTA, CDR2 FQGNSA. In DNA, the CDR3 is TGTGCCAGCAGCTTAGTGCACAGGGGCCTTGGAAACACCATATATTTT. Amino acid sequence: CASSLVHRGLGNTIYF.

The gene calls are TRBV3-1 (or the pseudogene TRBV3-2) and TRBJ2-1, with 11 nucleotides matching TRBD2. The V and J ends lost 3 bases and 3 bases, in that order; junction bases with no gene match: 1. The germline CDR1 and CDR2 sequences are LGHDT and YNNKEL (reference sequence). The CDR3 is 15 amino acids. CDR3 amino acids: CASSQLAGGYNEQFF. In DNA, the CDR3 is TGTGCCAGCAGCCAGCTAGCGGGGGGCTACAATGAGCAGTTCTTC.

The chain joins TRBV6-4 to TRBJ1-4, with a tentative D call TRBD1 (5 bases). This CDR3 has 15 amino acids. Trimming pared 7 bases from V and 4 bases from J, leaving 16 bases between. Germline V gene lookup returns CDR1 MRHNA and CDR2 SNTAGT. CDR3 sequence (DNA): TGTGCCAGCATCCCCTCCAGGGCTCATAATGAAAAACTGTTTTTT. Its translation is CASIPSRAHNEKLFF.

The rearrangement links TRBV7-5 to TRBJ2-2; TRBD2, the table's D call, lacks a check against the DNA. TRBV7-5 constitutes a pseudogene. This CDR3 region has 17 residues. CDR3 sequence (DNA): TGTGTCAGAAGCTTAAGAAGCGGGGGCCCTTCTTCCGGGGAGCTGTTTTTT. Encoded protein: CVRSLRSGGPSSGELFF.

The CDR3 spells CASSTEGRGSTDTQYF. CDR3 coding DNA: TGCGCCAGCAGCACGGAGGGCAGGGGGAGCACAGATACGCAGTATTTT. V usage is TRBV5-1 and J usage is TRBJ2-3; TRBD1 is a possible D gene (7 bases). The V end lost 4 bases, the J end lost 0 bases, and 15 bases lay between the germline ends. CDR1 and CDR2 from the germline V gene are SGHRS and YFSETQ. The CDR3 length is 16 residues.